This TCR beta chain was documented in a study of blood T cell repertoires in COVID-19 (dated by TCRdb to 2018 to 2020). Background for the entire study: The collaborator samples originated in the United States, Italy and Spain and spanned the acute and convalescent phases of COVID-19. Deeply sampled blood TCRbeta repertoires from subjects exposed to, actively infected with, or recovered from COVID-19 were included in the dataset. Where HLA class I and class II types were available, the types were taken from metadata supplied by the sample provider, not from assay-based typing. The material from the prospective study consisted of cDNA or gDNA derived from T cells, B-cell-depleted T cells, or PBMCs. The sample metadata nearly always contained a de-identified subject ID, COVID-19 status, age in years and sex. The samples were drawn from the first 160 participants of the ongoing ImmuneRACE study and from roughly 1,300 subjects provided by 6 global collaborators. The repertoires were made available in a free public database intended to serve as a resource for research on the immune response to SARS-CoV-2.

TCRbeta CDR3 regions were amplified from genomic DNA using the immunoSEQ Assay, a bias-controlled multiplex PCR. The authors' analysis ran thus. Within the assay, amplification of reference gene primers was used to estimate how many nucleated cells each sample contained. To quantify the absolute abundance of each unique TCRbeta CDR3 rearrangement, sequence reads were collapsed and filtered. For each sample, productive Simpson clonality was calculated as the square root of Simpson's diversity index across productive rearrangements. TCRdb provides this immuneACCESS table in a form limited to in-frame rearrangements. Some clones are lacking; in checked studies, under half of them reflect an unresolved V gene, and why the rest are absent is not known. That table gives V, J and clone size, and the DNA gave D and trimming. The sample has about 40,000 clones on record, over 75% of them singletons. Around 9.6% of the sample lies in the top ten.

Whole blood was collected in K2EDTA tubes by collaborating institutions according to the institutions' own protocols. For TCRbeta analysis, collaborators shipped samples in one of three forms: frozen whole blood, isolated PBMCs, or DNA extracted from either of those sample types. Overall results and qualifications from the work: The quantity of clinical and demographic metadata differed by source and by participant and was supplied without curation.

This clone was seen a few times. No cognate antigen has been identified for it. One base away there is no much larger clone; base qualities are not given. The germline V gene encodes CDR1 SQVTM and CDR2 ANQGSEA. Ends trimmed: V by 6 bases, J by 5 bases; bases unmatched to a gene: 3. The CDR3 has 11 amino acids, counting the end cysteine and phenylalanine. Just CDR3 DNA is preserved here, 33 bases in frame from base 1. Recombination linked TRBV29-1 to TRBJ1-1; TRBD1 lines up with 7 middle nucleotides. The sequence came from a human donor in a cohort sampled during active COVID-19. The sequenced sample was peripheral blood. Read as DNA, the sequence is TGCAGCGTCGCCAGGGGGACTGAAGCTTTCTTT. Its product reads: CSVARGTEAFF.